This TCR beta chain stems from a study of blood T cell repertoires in COVID-19. Study-level information: Sites in the United States, Italy and Spain provided acute and convalescent COVID-19 samples. PBMCs, B-cell-depleted T cells, or T cells were the source of the cDNA or gDNA that made up the material.

Method: immunoSEQ multiplex PCR; TCRdb's copy keeps in-frame clones and lacks some. Seen here are some 150,000 clones, 88% observed once, and the top ten hold 1.5%. CDR3 length: 17 residues. Trimming pared 2 bases from V and 7 bases from J, leaving 21 bases between. Germline V gives CDR1 LGHDT, CDR2 YNNKEL (reference sequence). Source material: peripheral blood. The TCR originated in a woman aged 55-75 years with acute or convalescent COVID-19. V gene TRBV3-1 (or the pseudogene TRBV3-2) combines with J gene TRBJ2-1; D is perhaps TRBD1 (5 bases). Here the CDR3 DNA reads TGTGCCAGCAGCCAATATCGCGCCACAGGCGTTACAAATGAGCAGTTCTTC. Its translation is CASSQYRATGVTNEQFF.